These T cell receptor beta chains were read from a single sample in a study of T cells after yellow fever vaccination. MiXCR, applied by TCRdb to the 5' RACE reads, yields one record per CDR3 protein. The sample lists a few hundred thousand distinct CDR3 sequences, 15% to 20% occurring once. Sequenced material: PBMCs, taken 15 days after the yellow fever booster vaccination. Receptors were obtained from a man in his thirties or forties who received the YFV17D yellow fever vaccine. CDR3s include the opening cysteine and the closing phenylalanine or tryptophan. The D gene is left open where the match is weak. Some rows have no size entry. The others give once, few or many, or a class for an expanded clone.

abundance,j_gene,d_gene,v_gene,CDR3aa,CDR3nt
few,TRBJ2-5,NA,TRBV5-6,CASSRRTRSETQYF,TGTGCCAGCAGCCGCAGGACTCGGTCGGAGACCCAGTACTTC
few,TRBJ2-7,TRBD2,TRBV10-3,CAIRSNPVGGLNEQYF,TGTGCCATCAGATCCAACCCGGTCGGGGGGTTGAACGAGCAGTACTTC
NA,TRBJ2-1,TRBD2,TRBV5-6,CASSSISGNNEQFF,TGTGCCAGCAGCTCAATTAGCGGGAACAATGAGCAGTTCTTC
many,TRBJ1-1,NA,TRBV7-2,CASSLAGINTEAFF,TGTGCCAGCAGCTTAGCAGGGATAAACACTGAAGCTTTCTTT
NA,TRBJ2-3,TRBD2,TRBV18,CASSPGLDPTDTQYF,TGTGCCAGCTCACCAGGACTAGATCCCACAGATACGCAGTATTTT
few,TRBJ2-7,TRBD2,TRBV20-1,CSAPPGGGSSYEQYF,TGCAGTGCTCCCCCGGGTGGCGGGAGTTCCTACGAGCAGTACTTC
many,TRBJ2-2,TRBD2,TRBV4-3,CASSLSAGSRDTGELFF,TGCGCCAGCAGCCTCTCAGCGGGAAGTAGGGACACCGGGGAGCTGTTTTTT
NA,TRBJ1-2,TRBD1,TRBV3-1,CASSQLTGQGRGYTF,TGTGCCAGCAGCCAACTCACGGGACAGGGTCGGGGCTACACCTTC
few,TRBJ2-1,NA,TRBV7-9,CASSYGGAIEQFF,TGTGCCAGCAGCTATGGCGGGGCCATTGAGCAGTTCTTC
NA,TRBJ2-3,NA,TRBV5-1,CASSAVAASTDTQYF,TGCGCCAGCAGCGCCGTAGCGGCTAGCACAGATACGCAGTATTTT
NA,TRBJ2-4,TRBD2,TRBV19,CASTPHLAEFEDIQYF,TGTGCCAGTACTCCCCACCTAGCGGAGTTTGAGGACATTCAGTACTTC
few,TRBJ2-7,NA,TRBV10-3,CAISESTSGTYEQYF,TGTGCCATCAGTGAGTCCACCTCCGGCACCTACGAGCAGTACTTC
few,TRBJ2-1,TRBD2,TRBV29-1,CSVETAGGLAEQFF,TGCAGCGTTGAAACAGCGGGAGGCCTGGCTGAGCAGTTCTTC
many,TRBJ1-1,TRBD1,TRBV2,CASSIFQTGRKDTEAFF,TGTGCCAGCAGCATTTTCCAGACAGGGAGGAAGGACACTGAAGCTTTCTTT
few,TRBJ2-7,NA,TRBV6-2/TRBV6-3,CASSPAGLISYEQYF,TGTGCCAGCAGTCCGGCGGGACTGATCTCCTACGAGCAGTACTTC
many,TRBJ2-2,NA,TRBV10-3,CAIGTPNTGELFF,TGTGCCATCGGGACACCGAACACCGGGGAGCTGTTTTTT
NA,TRBJ2-1,TRBD2,TRBV18,CASSPGLALHTEQFF,TGTGCCAGCTCACCGGGACTAGCCCTACATACTGAGCAGTTCTTC
few,TRBJ2-7,NA,TRBV19,CASSSQVVTQQYF,TGTGCCAGTAGCTCCCAGGTTGTTACTCAGCAGTACTTC
NA,TRBJ2-7,NA,TRBV29-1,CSGRRGLNEQYF,TGCAGCGGGCGGCGGGGGCTCAACGAGCAGTACTTC
NA,TRBJ2-3,TRBD2,TRBV20-1,CSASGAGAGTQYF,TGCAGTGCTAGCGGGGCGGGAGCGGGTACGCAGTATTTT
NA,TRBJ2-1,NA,TRBV29-1,CSVLDPGDEQFF,TGCAGCGTCCTGGACCCCGGCGATGAGCAGTTCTTC
many,TRBJ2-7,NA,TRBV18,CASSPLDTHYEQYF,TGTGCCAGCTCACCCCTGGACACACATTACGAGCAGTACTTC
few,TRBJ2-4,NA,TRBV6-4,CASSVAGWIKNIQYF,TGTGCCAGCAGTGTTGCGGGATGGATCAAAAACATTCAGTACTTC
few,TRBJ2-1,TRBD2,TRBV20-1,CSASSLAGGTSYNEQFF,TGCAGTGCTAGTAGCCTAGCGGGAGGGACTTCCTACAATGAGCAGTTCTTC
many,TRBJ1-1,NA,TRBV7-9,CASSMGTRGTEAFF,TGTGCCAGCAGCATGGGGACCCGTGGGACTGAAGCTTTCTTT
NA,TRBJ1-1,NA,TRBV7-9,CASSSTSTSAEAFF,TGTGCCAGCAGCTCGACCAGTACCTCAGCTGAAGCTTTCTTT
few,TRBJ2-7,NA,TRBV5-1,CASSLVRGGDEQYF,TGCGCCAGCAGCTTGGTCAGGGGTGGGGACGAGCAGTACTTC
NA,TRBJ2-2,NA,TRBV7-2,CASSLTGGRPGELFF,TGTGCCAGCAGCTTAACTGGCGGCCGACCGGGGGAGCTGTTTTTT